The 12 T cell receptor beta chains below all came from one sample that was sequenced in a study of blood T cell repertoires in COVID-19. The table came from immunoSEQ multiplex PCR; TCRdb's copy has only in-frame clones and leaves some out. The sample lists a few hundred thousand clones, 80% to 95% occurring once. Sequenced material: PBMCs or T cells enriched from blood (not recorded which). These receptors came from a woman in her forties who had been exposed to COVID-19.

The rearrangement joins TRBV3-1 (or the pseudogene TRBV3-2) to TRBJ2-5; a possible D gene is TRBD1 (6 bases). CDR1 and CDR2 (germline): LGHDT, YNNKEL (reference sequence). Between the trimmed V and J ends, which lost 1 base and 5 bases, there was a span of 11 bases. CDR3 length: 14 residues. For the CDR3, the DNA is TGTGCCAGCAGCCAAGGATCGAGGGGGGAGACCCAGTACTTC. It specifies CASSQGSRGETQYF.

The chain has TRBV19 and TRBJ2-5; 8 positions match TRBD1. Germline CDR1 LNHDA, CDR2 SQIVND (reference sequence). Trimming took 5 bases from V and 4 from J; bases not matched to a gene: 3. CDR3 length: 13 amino acids. Here the CDR3 DNA reads TGTGCCAGTAGTGTGGACAGGGCAGAGACCCAGTACTTC. This gives the protein CASSVDRAETQYF.

This sequence joins TRBV10-3 and TRBJ2-1; D is unclear. V dropped 5 bases and J dropped 0 bases, with 11 bases sitting between them. The CDR3 consists of 15 residues. Germline-derived CDR1 and CDR2 are ENHRY and SYGVKD. CDR3 nucleotide sequence: TGTGCCATCAGTCCTAGAGCTAGCTCCTACAATGAGCAGTTCTTC. This codes for CAISPRASSYNEQFF.

In its sample, this clone was seen a few times. This chain's CDR3 is CASSVSGSTDTQYF. CDR3 coding DNA: TGTGCCAGCAGCGTTAGCGGTAGCACAGATACGCAGTATTTT. This rearrangement joins TRBV7-3 to TRBJ2-3, with D possibly matching TRBD2 (6 bases). The V gene's germline CDR1 is SGHTA and CDR2 FQGTGA. Between the trimmed V and J ends, which lost 5 bases and 0 bases, there was a span of 9 bases. CDR3 length equals 14 residues. Full variable domain (remainder filled in from reference TRBV7-3 and TRBJ2-3): GAGVSQTPSNKVTEKGKYVELRCDPISGHTALYWYRQSLGQGPEFLIYFQGTGAADDSGLPNDRFFAVRPEGSVSTLKIQRTERGDSAVYLCASSVSGSTDTQYFGPGTRLTVL.

The rearrangement uses TRBV11-2 and TRBJ2-7, with a weak D call TRBD2 (6 bases). Germline CDR1 SGHAT, CDR2 FQNNGV. V lost 5 bases and J 5 bases, leaving 13 bases between the germline ends. CDR3 size: 13 residues. CDR3 nucleotides: TGTGCCAGCAGCCAAGGGTCGGGGGACGAGCAGTACTTC. This encodes CASSQGSGDEQYF.

This clone was seen a single time. This sample includes further DNA sequences coding for the same CDR3. The chain is built from TRBV24-1 and TRBJ1-2; 7 bases fit TRBD1. CDR1 and CDR2 (germline): KGHDR, SFDVKD. The CDR3 contains 15 residues. V lost 3 bases and J lost 0; bases outside the gene matches: 3. For the CDR3, the DNA is TGTGCCACCAGTGATCCGACAGGGTCTAACTATGGCTACACCTTC. Protein sequence: CATSDPTGSNYGYTF.

The V and J genes are TRBV5-1 and TRBJ1-1; the match to TRBD1 covers 9 bases. V shed 3 bases and J 3 bases; nucleotides not matched to a gene: 3. CDR3 size: 14 residues. From germline, CDR1 is SGHRS and CDR2 YFSETQ. CDR3 nucleotide sequence: TGCGCCAGCAGCTCCTGGACAGGGGACACTGAAGCTTTCTTT. It yields the protein CASSSWTGDTEAFF.

V usage is TRBV7-9 and J usage is TRBJ1-2; 10 bases are a match to TRBD1. The CDR3 runs to 14 residues. J lost 7 bases, V lost 5 bases, and 7 bases had no gene match. Germline CDR1 and CDR2: SEHNR and FQNEAQ (reference sequence). The CDR3 loop reads CASSTSGTGVGYTF. The CDR3, as DNA: TGTGCCAGCAGCACCTCCGGGACAGGGGTTGGCTACACCTTC.

The rearrangement uses TRBV5-1 and TRBJ2-1; 10 bases match TRBD2. After removal of 4 bases from V and 6 bases from J, the junction contained 7 bases not matched to a gene. The CDR3 is 15 residues long. Germline loops: CDR1 SGHRS, CDR2 YFSETQ. CDR3 DNA sequence: TGCGCCAGCAGCACCCTAGCGGGAGTCATCAATGAGCAGTTCTTC. It specifies CASSTLAGVINEQFF.

The V call is TRBV2, the J call TRBJ2-7; 7 nucleotides match TRBD2. CDR3 length: 15 amino acids. The junction had 6 bases not matched to a gene; V was cut back by 4 bases and J by 0 bases. The germline CDR1 and CDR2 sequences are SNHLY and FYNNEI. DNA of the CDR3: TGTGCCAGCAGTGGTCTAGCGGTGGACTCCTACGAGCAGTACTTC. It translates to CASSGLAVDSYEQYF.

The rearrangement uses TRBV5-4 and TRBJ1-2, with 9 bases identical to TRBD1. V shed 2 bases and J 4 bases; nucleotides not matched to a gene: 6. The CDR3 has 15 residues. Germline V gives CDR1 SGHNT, CDR2 YYREEE (reference sequence). DNA of the CDR3: TGTGCCAGCAGCTTCGGGACAGGGTTCCCCTATGGCTACACCTTC. Its translation: CASSFGTGFPYGYTF. Combining the CDR3 with reference TRBV5-4 and TRBJ1-2 gives the whole variable domain ETGVTQSPTHLIKTRGQQVTLRCSSQSGHNTVSWYQQALGQGPQFIFQYYREEENGRGNFPPRFSGLQFPNYSSELNVNALELDDSALYLCASSFGTGFPYGYTFGSGTRLTVV.

The chain joins TRBV6-5 to TRBJ1-2, with 7 bases matching TRBD1. This CDR3 comprises 15 residues. From germline, CDR1 is MNHEY and CDR2 SVGAGI. V shed 4 bases, J shed 2 bases, and the junction held 7 bases outside the gene matches. This CDR3 is CASSSPGQLNYGYTF. The DNA of the CDR3 is TGTGCCAGCAGTTCCCCGGGACAGCTAAACTATGGCTACACCTTC.